The 5 T cell receptor beta chains below come from one sample, sequenced in a study of blood T cell repertoires in COVID-19 (dated by TCRdb to 2020 to 2022). The method behind the library was the immunoSEQ multiplex PCR assay. TCRdb obtained this table from immuneACCESS and retained in-frame rearrangements with V and J assigned. These tables miss some clones; where compared with another copy, unresolved V genes account for less than half of the shortfall, and the remainder is unexplained. The sample profile shows more than 200,000 clones; 65% to 80% of them were found once. The ten biggest clones cover roughly 4.2% of the sample. The sample comprised peripheral blood. The receptors derive from a woman aged 40 to 55 with active or convalescent COVID-19.

The chain combines TRBV19 with TRBJ2-2; TRBD1 matches 8 bases. The CDR3 runs 15 residues. Germline V lookup: CDR1 LNHDA, CDR2 SQIVND (reference sequence). The trim removed 5 bases at V and 4 bases at J, leaving 6 bases unmatched. DNA for the CDR3: TGTGCCAGTAGTCCCAGGGGGCGCGGCACCGGGGAGCTGTTTTTT. Translated, it gives CASSPRGRGTGELFF.

The gene calls are TRBV29-1 and TRBJ1-1; a possible D gene is TRBD1 (5 bases). Trimming removed 4 bases from V and 2 bases from J, with 20 bases in between. CDR3 size: 16 residues. The germline gives CDR1 SQVTM, CDR2 ANQGSEA. The CDR3 protein is CSVGRRDGPFNTEAFF. The DNA of the CDR3 is TGCAGCGTTGGAAGGAGGGACGGACCCTTTAACACTGAAGCTTTCTTT.

This clone was detected only once. The gene calls are TRBV11-3 and TRBJ2-5; weak D call: TRBD2 (5 bases). V lost 5 bases to trimming and J lost 4 bases, with 14 bases between them. The CDR3 spans 14 residues. Germline CDR1 SGHNT, CDR2 YENEEA. CDR3 coding DNA: TGTGCCAGCAGCCTTGGACCCCGGGGAGAGACCCAGTACTTC. Its protein product is CASSLGPRGETQYF. Full variable domain (rest looked up from reference TRBV11-3 and TRBJ2-5): EAGVVQSPRYKIIEKKQPVAFWCNPISGHNTLYWYLQNLGQGPELLIRYENEEAVDDSQLPKDRFSAERLKGVDSTLKIQPAELGDSAVYLCASSLGPRGETQYFGPGTRLLVL.

V usage is TRBV3-1 (or the pseudogene TRBV3-2) and J usage is TRBJ2-3; 9 bases are shared with TRBD2. V was clipped by 0 bases and J by 6 bases; unmatched bases: 7. CDR3 size: 16 residues. Germline-derived CDR1 and CDR2 are LGHDT and YNNKEL (reference sequence). The CDR3 bases are TGTGCCAGCAGCCAAGAAAGCGGGGGGACCTTCGATACGCAGTATTTT. It yields the protein CASSQESGGTFDTQYF.

This chain joins TRBV2 and TRBJ2-5, with TRBD1 matching 8 bases. The V gene's germline CDR1 is SNHLY and CDR2 FYNNEI. Trimming removed 4 bases from V and 1 base from J; junction bases left unmatched: 8. This CDR3 comprises 16 residues. The CDR3 DNA reads as TGTGCCAGCAGTGCAAACGACAGGGGAATCCAAGAGACCCAGTACTTC. Its protein is CASSANDRGIQETQYF.